The 32 T cell receptor beta chains listed next were all sequenced from one sample in a study of blood T cell repertoires in COVID-19. Here immunoSEQ multiplex PCR was the method, and the copy in TCRdb shows in-frame clones only, minus some. This table holds about 20,000 clones, more than 85% found once. The sequenced material came from peripheral blood. All receptors come from a woman aged 45 to 65 with active COVID-19.

The J gene is TRBJ1-2, the V gene TRBV7-8, with 8 bases aligning to TRBD1. The junction had 3 bases not matched to a gene; V was cut back by 3 bases and J by 3 bases. The germline V gene encodes CDR1 SGHVS and CDR2 FQNEAQ. This CDR3 is 14 amino acids long. CDR3 residues: CASSFGQGDYGYTF. The CDR3 coding sequence is TGTGCCAGCAGCTTCGGACAGGGTGACTATGGCTACACCTTC.

V usage is TRBV7-2 and J usage is TRBJ2-5; D may be TRBD2 (6 bases). Trimming took 1 base from V and 4 from J, leaving 13 bases between them. In germline, CDR1 is SGHTA, CDR2 FQGNSA. This CDR3 comprises 15 residues. The CDR3 DNA sequence: TGTGCCAGCAGCTTAGAGGAGGGAGCAGGAGAGACCCAGTACTTC. Amino acids: CASSLEEGAGETQYF. The whole variable domain, remainder taken from reference TRBV7-2 and TRBJ2-5, is GAGVSQSPSNKVTEKGKDVELRCDPISGHTALYWYRQSLGQGLEFLIYFQGNSAPDKSGLPSDRFSAERTGGSVSTLTIQRTQQEDSAVYLCASSLEEGAGETQYFGPGTRLLVL.

The CDR3 DNA is TGTGCCAGCAGTCCTTTAGGGGACTCCACAGATACGCAGTATTTT. Protein product: CASSPLGDSTDTQYF. This chain links TRBV9 with TRBJ2-3, with a weak D call TRBD2 (6 bases). The CDR3 extends over 15 amino acids. V lost 5 bases and J lost 2, with 15 bases in between. CDR1 and CDR2 (germline): SGDLS, YYNGEE.

The rearrangement uses TRBV6-5 and TRBJ2-3; no clear D. V lost 7 bases to trimming and J lost 0 bases, with 11 bases between them. Germline-derived CDR1 and CDR2 are MNHEY and SVGAGI. The CDR3 is made up of 14 amino acids. The CDR3 is CASTLGPSTDTQYF. The CDR3 nucleotides read TGTGCCAGCACCCTGGGCCCGAGCACAGATACGCAGTATTTT.

The V and J genes are TRBV10-3 and TRBJ2-7; D is uncertain. The V and J ends lost 2 bases and 4 bases respectively, with 6 bases between them. This CDR3 is built from 12 residues. Germline loops: CDR1 ENHRY, CDR2 SYGVKD. Here the CDR3 DNA reads TGTGCCATCAGTGAGGACTCTTACGAGCAGTACTTC. Translating gives CAISEDSYEQYF.

CDR3 DNA sequence: TGTGCCAGCAGTGACGGGGGCCAAGCTTTCTTT. Translated, it gives CASSDGGQAFF. The chain couples TRBV6-4 to TRBJ1-1, with a tentative D call TRBD1 (6 bases). Germline V gives CDR1 MRHNA, CDR2 SNTAGT. V dropped 2 bases and J dropped 9 bases, with 7 bases sitting between them. The CDR3 runs to 11 residues.

This rearrangement joins TRBV7-2 to TRBJ1-2; 8 bases align to TRBD1. CDR3 length: 15 amino acids. The V segment lost 4 bases and the J segment 7 bases; nucleotides outside the gene matches: 11. Germline V gene data show CDR1 as SGHTA and CDR2 as FQGNSA. CDR3 coding DNA: TGTGCCAGCAGCTCAGATAGACAGGGGAGCACTGGCTACACCTTC. Its translation: CASSSDRQGSTGYTF.

The genes are TRBV5-4 and TRBJ1-2; 7 bases agree with TRBD1. The J segment lost 0 bases and the V segment lost 4 bases, leaving 9 bases of the junction unmatched. Germline CDR1 is SGHNT and CDR2 is YYREEE (reference sequence). CDR3 size: 16 residues. The CDR3 coding sequence is TGTGCCAGCAGCCGGCGTCGGGACAGTTCTAACTATGGCTACACCTTC. Translated, it gives CASSRRRDSSNYGYTF. Full variable domain (outside the CDR3, taken from reference TRBV5-4 and TRBJ1-2): ETGVTQSPTHLIKTRGQQVTLRCSSQSGHNTVSWYQQALGQGPQFIFQYYREEENGRGNFPPRFSGLQFPNYSSELNVNALELDDSALYLCASSRRRDSSNYGYTFGSGTRLTVV.

The chain recombines TRBV28 with TRBJ2-6, with TRBD2 identical over 7 bases. The CDR3 consists of 18 residues. Unmatched junction bases numbered 15, after V lost 8 bases and J lost 2 bases. The germline V gene has CDR1 MDHEN and CDR2 SYDVKM. This CDR3 is CASSPPGRALTGANVLTF. The CDR3, as DNA: TGTGCCAGCTCACCCCCAGGGAGGGCACTCACTGGGGCCAACGTCCTGACTTTC.

The V gene is TRBV20-1, the J gene TRBJ1-1, with a tentative D call TRBD1 (6 bases). Germline V CDR1 and CDR2: DFQATT, SNEGSKA (reference sequence). This CDR3 region has 13 residues. V was clipped by 3 bases and J by 0 bases, with 8 bases between them. In DNA form, the CDR3 reads TGCAGTGCTAGTGGGACACTGAACACTGAAGCTTTCTTT. Translating gives CSASGTLNTEAFF.

V usage is TRBV6-6 and J usage is TRBJ1-5, with D hard to call. Per the germline V gene, CDR1 is MNHNY and CDR2 is SVGAGI (reference sequence). The ends were cut back, 6 bases at V and 0 bases at J, with 6 bases in the middle. The CDR3 spans 13 residues. The CDR3 region is CASRQTSNQPQHF. CDR3 in DNA: TGTGCCAGCAGACAGACTAGCAATCAGCCCCAGCATTTT.

The chain combines TRBV5-1 with TRBJ1-1, with TRBD1 as a possible D gene (5 bases). Between the trimmed V and J ends, which lost 4 bases and 0 bases, there was a span of 13 bases. Looked up from germline, CDR1 is SGHRS and CDR2 is YFSETQ. The CDR3 length is 15 residues. The CDR3: CASSESQGMNTEAFF. In DNA form, the CDR3 reads TGCGCCAGCAGCGAATCGCAGGGTATGAACACTGAAGCTTTCTTT.

As DNA, the CDR3 is TGTGCCAGCAGCTTACCTAGCGGGAGGGGCCAGGAGACCCAGTACTTC. It yields the protein CASSLPSGRGQETQYF. The chain joins TRBV5-4 to TRBJ2-5; TRBD2 matches 12 bases. Germline V gives CDR1 SGHNT, CDR2 YYREEE (reference sequence). CDR3 length equals 16 residues. V was pared by 2 bases and J by 5 bases, with 7 bases of the junction left unmatched.

The rearrangement links TRBV5-4 to TRBJ1-2, with D possibly being TRBD1 (5 bases). The ends were cut back, 3 bases at V and 0 bases at J, with 15 bases in the middle. Germline CDR1 reads SGHNT; CDR2 reads YYREEE (reference sequence). CDR3 length: 16 amino acids. CDR3 bases: TGTGCCAGCAGCTCATTGGACACGGCGACTAACTATGGCTACACCTTC. Protein sequence: CASSSLDTATNYGYTF.

The V and J genes are TRBV5-1 and TRBJ1-2; TRBD1 matches 9 bases. CDR1 is SGHRS, CDR2 YFSETQ, per germline. V shed 0 bases and J 9 bases; nucleotides not matched to a gene: 3. This CDR3 spans 13 amino acids. CDR3 region: CASSLADRGSYTF. The CDR3 coding sequence is TGCGCCAGCAGCTTGGCGGACAGGGGAAGCTACACCTTC.

This chain connects TRBV18 to TRBJ1-1; D remains ambiguous. The CDR3 consists of 17 residues. Germline values: CDR1 KGHSH, CDR2 LQKENI. Trimming shortened V by 3 bases and J by 1 base, and 18 bases separated the two germline ends. The CDR3 sequence: CASSPPSSRAANTEAFF. The CDR3 DNA sequence: TGTGCCAGCTCACCCCCTTCGTCGAGGGCAGCGAACACTGAAGCTTTCTTT.

The rearrangement joins TRBV5-1 to TRBJ2-1; 11 bases agree with TRBD2. CDR3 length: 14 residues. From germline, CDR1 is SGHRS and CDR2 YFSETQ. The V gene end was trimmed by 4 bases and the J gene end by 5 bases; junction bases not matched to a gene: 2. CDR3 sequence: CASSPTSGNNEQFF. CDR3 DNA sequence: TGCGCCAGCAGCCCGACTAGCGGGAACAATGAGCAGTTCTTC. Supplemented by reference TRBV5-1 and TRBJ2-1, the full variable domain reads KAGVTQTPRYLIKTRGQQVTLSCSPISGHRSVSWYQQTPGQGLQFLFEYFSETQRNKGNFPGRFSGRQFSNSRSEMNVSTLELGDSALYLCASSPTSGNNEQFFGPGTRLTVL.

This chain links TRBV7-3 with TRBJ2-1; D gene ambiguous. CDR3 size: 13 residues. The germline V gene has CDR1 SGHTA and CDR2 FQGTGA. V lost 4 bases and J 5 bases, leaving 9 bases between the germline ends. The CDR3 DNA reads TGTGCCAGCAGCTCCCCTAGAAACAATGAGCAGTTCTTC. Amino acid sequence: CASSSPRNNEQFF.

The genes are TRBV5-1 and TRBJ2-1, with 12 bases lining up with TRBD2. The V segment lost 0 bases and the J segment 7 bases; nucleotides outside the gene matches: 5. The CDR3 is made up of 16 amino acids. Germline V lookup: CDR1 SGHRS, CDR2 YFSETQ. CDR3 protein: CASSLAASGRANEQFF. CDR3 nucleotide sequence: TGCGCCAGCAGCTTGGCGGCTAGCGGGAGGGCGAATGAGCAGTTCTTC.

The rearrangement uses TRBV5-1 and TRBJ1-1; D not certain. This CDR3 comprises 14 residues. V lost 4 bases and J 4 bases, leaving 14 bases between the germline ends. Germline lookup yields CDR1 SGHRS and CDR2 YFSETQ. The CDR3 reads CASSRLDFGTEAFF. The CDR3 coding sequence is TGCGCCAGCAGCCGCCTCGATTTCGGCACTGAAGCTTTCTTT.

The V gene is TRBV6-1, the J gene TRBJ1-6; D gene uncertain. CDR3 length: 15 amino acids. Germline loops: CDR1 MNHNS, CDR2 SASEGT. Between the trimmed V and J ends, which lost 2 bases and 5 bases, there was a span of 10 bases. Here the CDR3 reads CASSERLPNNSPLHF. DNA of the CDR3: TGTGCCAGCAGTGAAAGACTCCCGAATAATTCACCCCTCCACTTT.

The V call is TRBV18, the J call TRBJ1-5, with TRBD1 matching over 10 bases. CDR1 is KGHSH, CDR2 LQKENI, per germline. The CDR3 covers 19 residues. Trimming took 1 base from V and 2 from J; bases not matched to a gene: 11. The CDR3 DNA sequence: TGTGCCAGCTCACCACAGAGGATCGGGACAGGGGCCGGCAATCAGCCCCAGCATTTT. Protein sequence: CASSPQRIGTGAGNQPQHF.

The CDR3 spells CASSASTPSTDTQYF. As DNA, the CDR3 is TGTGCCAGCAGCGCCTCAACACCTAGCACAGATACGCAGTATTTT. The rearrangement uses TRBV9 and TRBJ2-3, with no clear D. This CDR3 region has 15 residues. Trimming removed 3 bases from V and 0 bases from J, with 11 bases in between. Germline V gene lookup returns CDR1 SGDLS and CDR2 YYNGEE.

The rearrangement uses TRBV5-1 and TRBJ2-7, with 10 bases matching TRBD1. V was pared by 4 bases and J by 4 bases, with 5 bases of the junction left unmatched. The CDR3 consists of 14 residues. Germline CDR1 reads SGHRS; CDR2 reads YFSETQ. The CDR3 sequence is CASSRTGGTYEQYF. In DNA form, the CDR3 reads TGCGCCAGCAGCAGGACAGGGGGAACGTACGAGCAGTACTTC.

The chain combines TRBV5-8 with TRBJ1-5; no clear D. This CDR3 spans 13 amino acids. Trimming took 1 base from V and 3 from J, leaving 5 bases between them. CDR1 and CDR2 from the germline V gene are SGHTS and YDEGEE. CDR3 protein: CASSLTANQPQHF. CDR3 sequence (DNA): TGTGCCAGCAGCTTGACAGCCAATCAGCCCCAGCATTTT. Full variable domain (rest looked up from reference TRBV5-8 and TRBJ1-5): EAGVTQSPTHLIKTRGQQATLRCSPISGHTSVYWYQQALGLGLQFLLWYDEGEERNRGNFPPRFSGRQFPNYSSELNVNALELEDSALYLCASSLTANQPQHFGDGTRLSIL.

This clone was found once. V is TRBV3-1 (or the pseudogene TRBV3-2) and J is TRBJ1-4; tentatively, D is TRBD1 (6 bases). Germline V gene sequence: CDR1 LGHDT, CDR2 YNNKEL (reference sequence). V was trimmed by 3 bases and J by 4 bases, leaving 9 bases between them. This CDR3 is 14 amino acids long. The CDR3 protein is CASSHRQVNEKLFF. CDR3 nucleotides: TGTGCCAGCAGCCACCGACAGGTTAATGAAAAACTGTTTTTT.

The V call is TRBV5-1, the J call TRBJ1-1; 9 bases are shared with TRBD1. Germline assignment: CDR1 SGHRS and CDR2 YFSETQ. The CDR3 has 13 amino acids. J gave up 4 bases and V 4 bases, and 2 bases lay outside the gene matches. CDR3 DNA sequence: TGCGCCAGCAGCGAGACAGGGGGCACTGAAGCTTTCTTT. Protein product: CASSETGGTEAFF.

This clone was recorded only once. The V and J genes are TRBV29-1 and TRBJ2-1; 11 bases match TRBD2. This CDR3 comprises 14 residues. V lost 3 bases to trimming and J lost 6 bases; unmatched junction nucleotides: 4. CDR1 is SQVTM, CDR2 ANQGSEA, per germline. This CDR3 reads CSVDGLAGSNEQFF. DNA for the CDR3: TGCAGCGTTGATGGACTAGCGGGTAGCAATGAGCAGTTCTTC.

The chain has TRBV2 and TRBJ1-1, with 9 nucleotides matching TRBD1. Trimming at V came to 5 bases and at J to 2 bases, leaving 3 bases not matched to a gene. Germline assignment: CDR1 SNHLY and CDR2 FYNNEI. CDR3 length: 14 residues. The CDR3 spells CASSKGQGNTEAFF. The CDR3 nucleotides read TGTGCCAGCAGTAAGGGACAGGGAAACACTGAAGCTTTCTTT.

The chain combines TRBV5-4 with TRBJ2-3; 8 nucleotides line up with TRBD2. V gave up 0 bases and J gave up 2 bases; unmatched junction bases: 2. Germline values: CDR1 SGHNT, CDR2 YYREEE (reference sequence). The CDR3 has 15 residues. The CDR3 nucleotides read TGTGCCAGCAGCTTGGAACTAGCGGCCACAGATACGCAGTATTTT. It translates to CASSLELAATDTQYF. Based on the CDR3 plus reference TRBV5-4 and TRBJ2-3, the full variable domain is ETGVTQSPTHLIKTRGQQVTLRCSSQSGHNTVSWYQQALGQGPQFIFQYYREEENGRGNFPPRFSGLQFPNYSSELNVNALELDDSALYLCASSLELAATDTQYFGPGTRLTVL.

CDR3: CASSFYRGYGYTF. The CDR3 DNA reads TGTGCCAGCAGCTTTTACAGGGGCTATGGCTACACCTTC. V usage is TRBV5-4 and J usage is TRBJ1-2; TRBD1 aligns across 7 bases. Germline-derived CDR1 and CDR2 are SGHNT and YYREEE (reference sequence). This CDR3 spans 13 amino acids. The V segment lost 2 bases and the J segment 4 bases; nucleotides outside the gene matches: 2.

CDR3 in DNA: TGTGCCAGCAGCGGCAGGGGGCGGTCCGGGGAGCTGTTTTTT. Translated, it gives CASSGRGRSGELFF. The chain recombines TRBV5-4 with TRBJ2-2; the match to TRBD1 covers 8 bases. Per germline, CDR1 SGHNT and CDR2 YYREEE (reference sequence). The length of the CDR3 is 14 residues. V dropped 4 bases and J dropped 6; count of bases not matched to a gene: 5.